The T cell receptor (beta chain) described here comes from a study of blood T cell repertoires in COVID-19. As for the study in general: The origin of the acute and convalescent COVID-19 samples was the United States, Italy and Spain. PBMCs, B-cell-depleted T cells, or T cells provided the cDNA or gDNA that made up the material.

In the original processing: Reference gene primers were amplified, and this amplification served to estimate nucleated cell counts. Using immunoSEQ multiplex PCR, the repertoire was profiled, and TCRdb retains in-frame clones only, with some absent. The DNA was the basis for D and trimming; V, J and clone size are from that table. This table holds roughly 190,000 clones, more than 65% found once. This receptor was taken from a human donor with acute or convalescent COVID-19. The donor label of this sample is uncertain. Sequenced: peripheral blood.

The DNA for the CDR3 is TGTGCCAGCAGCACCGGGACAGGGGGAAGGAATGAGCAGTTCTTC. It encodes CASSTGTGGRNEQFF. This chain joins TRBV9 and TRBJ2-1; 11 bases align to TRBD1. CDR3 size: 15 residues. Germline V CDR1 and CDR2: SGDLS, YYNGEE. Losses at the gene ends were 4 bases for V and 7 bases for J; bases not matched to a gene: 7.